This T cell receptor (beta chain) is drawn from a study of blood T cell repertoires in COVID-19. TCRdb's copy holds only in-frame clones and misses some; the assay was immunoSEQ multiplex PCR. Counted here are approximately 450,000 clones, 85% to 90% occurring once; the ten biggest clones make up 0.95% to 1.3%. This CDR3 is built from 13 residues. Germline V CDR1 and CDR2: SGHRS, YFSETQ. Trimming took 7 bases from V and 5 from J; bases not matched to a gene: 3. Participants were aged roughly 18 to 89 years from 20 to 30 US areas. Two negative PCRs, clearance, or symptom resolution characterized the recovered Cohort 3 donors.

This sequence was found in a man aged 25 to 40 who had recovered from COVID-19. The gene calls are TRBV5-1 and TRBJ2-5; 12 bases align to TRBD1. The sequencing input was PBMCs or T cells enriched from blood (not recorded which). The CDR3 here is CASGGTGGETQYF. Written as DNA, the CDR3 is TGCGCCAGCGGCGGGACAGGGGGCGAGACCCAGTACTTC.